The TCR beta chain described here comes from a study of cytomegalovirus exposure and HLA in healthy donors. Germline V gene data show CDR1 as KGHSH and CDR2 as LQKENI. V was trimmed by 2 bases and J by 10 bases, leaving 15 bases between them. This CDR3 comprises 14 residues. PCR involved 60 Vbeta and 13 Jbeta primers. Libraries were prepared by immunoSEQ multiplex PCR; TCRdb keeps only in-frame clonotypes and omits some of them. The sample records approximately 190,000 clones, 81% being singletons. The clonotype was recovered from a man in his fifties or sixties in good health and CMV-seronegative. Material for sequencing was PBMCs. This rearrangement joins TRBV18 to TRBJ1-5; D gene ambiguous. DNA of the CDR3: TGTGCCAGCTCACCAACCTCCTGGCTAGGACCCCAGCATTTT. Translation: CASSPTSWLGPQHF.